This T cell receptor beta chain emerged from a study of blood T cell repertoires in COVID-19. Turning to the study itself: Whether acute or convalescent, the COVID-19 samples came from the United States, Italy and Spain. T cells, B-cell-depleted T cells, or PBMCs provided the cDNA or gDNA that served as material.

The age range of participants was about 18 to 95 years, with residence in about two dozen US areas. Each participant's cohort was designated according to participant-reported clinical history. The length of the CDR3 is 17 residues. The V segment lost 1 base and the J segment 6 bases; nucleotides outside the gene matches: 5. CDR1 and CDR2 from the germline V gene are SGHDT and YYEEEE. The assay was immunoSEQ multiplex PCR, and TCRdb's table has in-frame clones only and misses some. Of hundreds of thousands of clones listed, 83% are singletons. Sequencing was performed on PBMCs or T cells enriched from blood (not recorded which). The rearrangement joins TRBV5-6 to TRBJ1-6, with 12 bases identical to TRBD1. The source is a woman aged 35 to 49 who had been exposed to COVID-19. DNA of the CDR3: TGTGCCAGCAGCTTGTGGGGGACAGGGGGCCTTAATTCACCCCTCCACTTT. Translation gives CASSLWGTGGLNSPLHF.